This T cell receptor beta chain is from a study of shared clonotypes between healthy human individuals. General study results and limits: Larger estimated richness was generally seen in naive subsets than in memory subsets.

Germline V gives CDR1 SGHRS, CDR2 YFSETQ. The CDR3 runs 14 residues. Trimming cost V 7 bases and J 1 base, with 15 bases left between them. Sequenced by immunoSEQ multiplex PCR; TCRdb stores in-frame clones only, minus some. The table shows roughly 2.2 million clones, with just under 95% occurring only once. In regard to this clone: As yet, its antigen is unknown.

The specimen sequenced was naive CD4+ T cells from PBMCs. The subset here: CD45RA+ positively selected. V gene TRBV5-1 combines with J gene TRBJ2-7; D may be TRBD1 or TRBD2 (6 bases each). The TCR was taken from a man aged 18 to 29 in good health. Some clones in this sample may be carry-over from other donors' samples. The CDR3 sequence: CASVSIGGSYEQYF. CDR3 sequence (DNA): TGCGCCAGCGTGTCTATAGGGGGGTCCTACGAGCAGTACTTC.